The rows below give T cell receptor beta chains drawn from one sample of a study of blood T cells in healthy people across ages. TCRdb called the 5' RACE reads again in MiXCR, with one record for every CDR3 protein. The table has 1.5 million to 2 million distinct CDR3 sequences, about 39% seen once. Sample: blood. The receptors derive from a human donor in good health. Each CDR3 is given without its conserved first and last residue. The D gene is left open where the match is weak.

j_call d_call v_call cdr3_aa
TRBJ2-7 - TRBV7-2 ASSLGGHSEQY
TRBJ2-1 - TRBV7-8 ASSPGYYGGLQGEQC
TRBJ1-5 - TRBV6-2/TRBV6-3 ASTPTGIGQPQH
TRBJ2-2 - TRBV4-3 ASSQPTAGELF
TRBJ2-3 - TRBV12-3/TRBV12-4 ASSSPTPDTQY
TRBJ2-1 TRBD2 TRBV28 ASSLLLRGGRVYNEQF
TRBJ1-2 - TRBV25-1 ASSEGTDHYGYT
TRBJ1-5 - TRBV2 ASSEAGAAQPQH
TRBJ2-5 - TRBV15 ATSRDRATRETQY
TRBJ1-4 - TRBV7-8 ASSDGQTNEKLF
TRBJ2-1 - TRBV14 ASSQDQGITWDEQF
TRBJ1-1 TRBD1 TRBV4-2 ASSQADRGLEAF
TRBJ2-1 - TRBV9 ASSVPSANEQF
TRBJ2-7 - TRBV6-2/TRBV6-3 ASSYSRDWISYEQY
TRBJ2-2 TRBD1 TRBV7-3 ASNDRGGTGELF
TRBJ1-5 TRBD1 TRBV10-3 AISEAGGPQPQH
TRBJ2-4 TRBD2 TRBV4-3 ASSRHLGDSSGENIQY
TRBJ2-1 TRBD2 TRBV7-6 ASSGGPYINNEQF
TRBJ2-2 TRBD2 TRBV5-1 ASSWTSGTYTNTGELF
TRBJ2-6 - TRBV24-1 ATSDTNRAAGANVLT
TRBJ2-7 TRBD2 TRBV20-1 SAATSELSYEQY
TRBJ2-1 - TRBV30 AWSVLASGGEQF
TRBJ2-1 - TRBV6-5 ASSWYHRGEQF
TRBJ1-2 TRBD1 TRBV5-1 ASSPQDRIYGYT
TRBJ1-4 - TRBV12-3/TRBV12-4 ASSCTEFNEKLF
TRBJ2-1 - TRBV20-1 SARPPRSLYNEQF
TRBJ1-2 TRBD1 TRBV5-6 ASSLGTGMNGYT
TRBJ1-6 TRBD1 TRBV4-3 ASSRTDRGYNSPLH
TRBJ2-1 - TRBV12-3/TRBV12-4 ASSLPWGNEQF
TRBJ2-1 TRBD2 TRBV4-3 ASSQDPLAGGPNEQF
TRBJ2-3 - TRBV20-1 SATDRQLADTQY
TRBJ2-5 - TRBV20-1 SAPGLGKETQY
TRBJ2-1 - TRBV9 ASSVSPRSSYNEQF
- TRBD2 TRBV9 ASSASGGAHEQY
TRBJ2-2 - TRBV5-1 ASSLDGDRSGELF
TRBJ2-7 - TRBV7-2 ASSFTGYVLYEQY
TRBJ2-6 - TRBV12-5 ASVNSGANVLT
TRBJ1-5 - TRBV7-8 ASSLAGEHQPQH
TRBJ2-1 - TRBV7-9 ASSSSETGSSYNEQF
TRBJ1-4 - TRBV7-9 ASSSQRGSGEKLF
TRBJ2-3 TRBD2 TRBV4-1 ASSQLAGQRNTQY
TRBJ1-4 TRBD1 TRBV5-1 ASSLGGTDDEKLF
TRBJ2-2 - TRBV7-8 ASNPPWGGLYTGELF
TRBJ2-7 TRBD2 TRBV29-1 SVQPSGGYEQY
TRBJ1-3 TRBD1 TRBV6-1 ASSEAGQGSKDGNTIY
TRBJ2-1 TRBD2 TRBV12-5 ASGLSEERGGSYNEQF
- - TRBV4-3 ASSQDREGEQY
TRBJ1-5 - TRBV11-1 ASSDDRHQPQH
TRBJ2-1 TRBD2 TRBV29-1 SVEERGGLEQF
TRBJ2-3 TRBD2 TRBV20-1 SARRLVAGMDTQY
TRBJ1-2 - TRBV5-1 ASSPNSQANYGYT